This is a list of T cell receptor beta chains from one sample in a study of blood T cell repertoires in COVID-19. Profiling relied on immunoSEQ multiplex PCR, and the TCRdb table lists in-frame clones only, not all of them. This sample carries approximately 280,000 clones, 75% to 90% of them seen once, and the ten largest clones take 2% to 3%. Sequenced material: PBMCs or T cells enriched from blood (not recorded which). The source is a woman in her fifties or sixties who had recovered from COVID-19. Both conserved end residues are part of each CDR3. D genes are given only for firm matches. For some rows the clone size is stated as once, few or many, or as a class when expanded; others skip it.

cdr3_aa cdr3_nt j_call clone_size d_call v_call
CASSKQGHRGAFF TGTGCCAGCAGTAAACAGGGCCACCGTGGAGCTTTCTTT TRBJ1-1 few NA TRBV12-3/TRBV12-4
CAAFRSANTGELFF TGTGCCGCTTTCAGAAGCGCGAACACCGGGGAGCTGTTTTTT TRBJ2-2 NA NA TRBV15
CASRAGTGGDTQYF TGTGCCAGCAGAGCCGGGACAGGGGGCGATACGCAGTATTTT TRBJ2-3 NA TRBD1 TRBV6-5
CASSSAGGASSGNTIYF TGCGCCAGCAGCTCTGCCGGCGGCGCGAGCTCTGGAAACACCATATATTTT TRBJ1-3 NA NA TRBV5-1
CASSVGDRGNSPLHF TGTGCCAGCAGCGTAGGGGACAGGGGAAATTCACCCCTCCACTTT TRBJ1-6 NA TRBD1 TRBV9
CASSGGATNEKLFF TGTGCCAGCAGCGGAGGGGCAACTAATGAAAAACTGTTTTTT TRBJ1-4 NA NA TRBV11-2
CAWTSGVSYNEQFF TGTGCCTGGACCTCCGGGGTTTCCTACAATGAGCAGTTCTTC TRBJ2-1 NA NA TRBV30
CASSIPGSNQPQHF TGTGCCAGTAGTATACCGGGGAGCAATCAGCCCCAGCATTTT TRBJ1-5 NA NA TRBV19
CASSPRGGENTEAFF TGTGCCAGCAGCCCCAGAGGGGGGGAGAACACTGAAGCTTTCTTT TRBJ1-1 NA NA TRBV7-2
CASSFPGSDGYTF TGTGCCAGCAGTTTCCCAGGGTCGGATGGCTACACCTTC TRBJ1-2 NA NA TRBV28
CASSHLKQGSYTF TGTGCCAGCAGCCACCTCAAACAGGGAAGCTACACCTTC TRBJ1-2 NA NA TRBV3-1/TRBV3-2
CAWSGFEGGGTEAFF TGTGCCTGGAGTGGGTTCGAGGGCGGCGGCACTGAAGCTTTCTTT TRBJ1-1 NA NA TRBV30
CASSITGTALLGTGELFF TGTGCCAGTAGTATCACCGGGACAGCCCTTCTGGGGACCGGGGAGCTGTTTTTT TRBJ2-2 NA TRBD1 TRBV19
CASSLEGQGSEAFF TGTGCCAGCAGCTTAGAAGGACAGGGATCTGAAGCTTTCTTT TRBJ1-1 NA TRBD1 TRBV7-9
CASSLSGTTFYEQYF TGTGCCAGCAGTTTATCCGGGACTACCTTCTACGAGCAGTACTTC TRBJ2-7 NA TRBD2 TRBV27
CAESPNTGELFF TGTGCAGAGAGCCCGAACACCGGGGAGCTGTTTTTT TRBJ2-2 NA NA TRBV12-3/TRBV12-4
CASKGTIVYEQYF TGTGCCAGCAAAGGGACTATAGTTTACGAGCAGTACTTC TRBJ2-7 NA TRBD2 TRBV2
CASSLGGQSNTGELFF TGCGCCAGCAGCTTAGGCGGGCAATCGAACACCGGGGAGCTGTTTTTT TRBJ2-2 NA NA TRBV5-1
CASSPLAGDYNEQFF TGTGCCAGCAGTCCACTAGCGGGGGACTACAATGAGCAGTTCTTC TRBJ2-1 NA TRBD2 TRBV27
CASSQDRNGRAINTGELFF TGTGCCAGCAGCCAAGATAGGAACGGGAGGGCAATTAACACCGGGGAGCTGTTTTTT TRBJ2-2 NA TRBD2 TRBV14
CASSLGPAGATDTQYF TGTGCCAGCAGCTTAGGGCCAGCGGGGGCCACAGATACGCAGTATTTT TRBJ2-3 NA TRBD2 TRBV11-2
CASSFTQGSHTGELFF TGTGCCAGCAGCTTCACTCAGGGGTCTCACACCGGGGAGCTGTTTTTT TRBJ2-2 once NA TRBV5-5
CASSQEWRDYEQYF TGTGCCAGCAGCCAAGAGTGGCGGGACTACGAGCAGTACTTC TRBJ2-7 few NA TRBV4-2
CASSFSRGSPLHF TGTGCCAGCAGCTTTTCTCGGGGTTCACCCCTCCACTTT TRBJ1-6 once NA TRBV5-4
CASSWGGSYNEQFF TGTGCCAGCAGTTGGGGGGGGAGCTACAATGAGCAGTTCTTC TRBJ2-1 NA TRBD2 TRBV28
CVSSLGGTYEQYF TGTGTCAGCAGCTTAGGAGGGACCTACGAGCAGTACTTC TRBJ2-7 NA NA TRBV5-4
CAWSVTEGSNSPLHF TGTGCCTGGAGTGTAACGGAGGGGAGTAATTCACCCCTCCACTTT TRBJ1-6 NA NA TRBV30
CASSARGGATDTQYF TGTGCCAGCAGCGCCCGCGGGGGGGCCACAGATACGCAGTATTTT TRBJ2-3 once TRBD2 TRBV7-3
CASSELAGAGTGELFF TGTGCCAGCAGTGAACTAGCGGGAGCAGGGACCGGGGAGCTGTTTTTT TRBJ2-2 NA TRBD2 TRBV2
CASTGLNSSTDTQYF TGTGCCAGCACGGGACTAAACTCTAGCACAGATACGCAGTATTTT TRBJ2-3 once TRBD2 TRBV13
CASSLVLNTEAFF TGCGCCAGCAGCTTGGTACTAAACACTGAAGCTTTCTTT TRBJ1-1 once NA TRBV5-1
CASSDRGRGANSPLHF TGTGCCAGCAGTGACAGGGGCCGGGGAGCGAATTCACCCCTCCACTTT TRBJ1-6 NA TRBD1 TRBV27
CATSRDPPLLGQERTGELFF TGTGCCACCAGCAGAGATCCGCCGCTTTTGGGGCAGGAGAGGACCGGGGAGCTGTTTTTT TRBJ2-2 NA NA TRBV15
CASSLRQGDQPQHF TGTGCCAGCAGTTTACGGCAGGGCGATCAGCCCCAGCATTTT TRBJ1-5 once NA TRBV27
CASSLDRTGAETQYF TGTGCCAGCAGCTTAGACAGGACAGGGGCTGAGACCCAGTACTTC TRBJ2-5 NA TRBD1 TRBV11-2
CASSLASEGLTEAFF TGCGCCAGCAGCTTGGCCTCGGAAGGACTCACTGAAGCTTTCTTT TRBJ1-1 NA NA TRBV5-1
CASSGPGTENTEAFF TGTGCCAGTAGTGGACCCGGGACTGAGAACACTGAAGCTTTCTTT TRBJ1-1 NA NA TRBV19
CASRPQGQGGTEAFF TGTGCCAGCAGGCCCCAAGGGCAGGGGGGTACTGAAGCTTTCTTT TRBJ1-1 NA TRBD1 TRBV27
CASSQDLAGYQPQHF TGCGCCAGCAGCCAAGATTTGGCAGGGTATCAGCCCCAGCATTTT TRBJ1-5 NA NA TRBV4-1
CASSTLAGGPETQYF TGTGCCAGCAGCACTTTAGCGGGGGGGCCTGAGACCCAGTACTTC TRBJ2-5 NA TRBD2 TRBV9
CASSLVAPDRDETQYF TGTGCCAGCAGCTTGGTTGCCCCCGACAGGGATGAGACCCAGTACTTC TRBJ2-5 NA TRBD1 TRBV5-6
CASSYSTWGGNTEAFF TGTGCCAGCAGTTACTCGACATGGGGGGGGAACACTGAAGCTTTCTTT TRBJ1-1 NA NA TRBV6-5
CASSPRASAYEQYF TGTGCCAGCAGCCCCAGGGCCTCGGCCTACGAGCAGTACTTC TRBJ2-7 NA NA TRBV14
CASSRQGTNYGYTF TGTGCCAGCAGCCGACAGGGGACTAACTATGGCTACACCTTC TRBJ1-2 once TRBD1 TRBV28
CASSLRDKKIETQYF TGTGCCAGCAGCCTACGGGACAAAAAAATCGAGACCCAGTACTTC TRBJ2-5 NA NA TRBV5-6
CASSFPPPGNEQFF TGTGCCAGCAGCTTCCCACCCCCCGGGAATGAGCAGTTCTTC TRBJ2-1 NA NA TRBV5-6
CASLGVVRTGELFF TGTGCCAGCCTCGGGGTAGTGAGAACCGGGGAGCTGTTTTTT TRBJ2-2 NA NA TRBV2
CASSPASGTGNYGYTF TGTGCCAGCAGCCCGGCATCCGGGACAGGGAACTATGGCTACACCTTC TRBJ1-2 NA TRBD1 TRBV5-5
CASSFIPGQKYEQYF TGTGCCAGCAGTTTTATCCCTGGACAGAAATACGAGCAGTACTTC TRBJ2-7 NA NA TRBV6-5
CASSLDGGLSYGYTF TGTGCCAGCAGCTTGGATGGAGGGTTAAGCTATGGCTACACCTTC TRBJ1-2 NA NA TRBV5-5
CASSLSEGWDTEAFF TGTGCCAGCTCACTCAGCGAAGGCTGGGACACTGAAGCTTTCTTT TRBJ1-1 NA NA TRBV18
CASSESRVSNQPQHF TGTGCCAGCAGTGAATCCAGGGTCAGCAATCAGCCCCAGCATTTT TRBJ1-5 NA NA TRBV2
CASSSWGVYEQYF TGCGCCAGCAGCTCCTGGGGAGTCTACGAGCAGTACTTC TRBJ2-7 NA NA TRBV5-1